This T cell receptor (beta chain) is from a study of cytomegalovirus exposure and HLA in healthy donors. Study-wide findings and caveats: In vitro testing confirmed a few CMV-associated chains as specific for CMV antigens. It is likely that the observed cluster of highly shared sequence variants was a sequencing artifact. When analyzed later, a missense DCLRE1C variant was found to be linked to TCR beta V- and J-gene trimming.

The PCR employed 60 Vbeta primers together with 13 Jbeta primers. Assay: immunoSEQ multiplex PCR; the TCRdb copy retains only in-frame clones and omits some. The sample lists about 110,000 clones, 70% to 75% occurring once. The V and J ends lost 7 bases and 6 bases respectively, with 22 bases between them. CDR1 and CDR2 (germline): SQVTM, ANQGSEA. This CDR3 has 14 residues. About this clone: Its antigen remains unknown.

Sequencing was performed on PBMCs. The origin of this receptor is a female donor in good health and CMV-seronegative. The genes are TRBV29-1 and TRBJ2-7; TRBD2 might be the D (8 bases). In DNA form, the CDR3 reads TGCAGCGGGAGTAGCGGGACAGACCGGGGCGAGCAGTACTTC. Translating it yields CSGSSGTDRGEQYF.